One sample yielded the 2 T cell receptor beta chains listed below, sequenced in a study of blood T cells in healthy people across ages (dated by TCRdb to the mid-2010s). The method behind the library was 5' RACE. Sequencing used an Illumina HiSeq 2500. A second PCR of roughly 7 to 11 cycles was run with a J-beta primer mix and a sample-barcoded 5' primer. TCRdb reprocessing: public reads trimmed at Q25 with fastp, clones called with MiXCR, in-frame beta chains kept. Rows matching on CDR3 protein sequence are summarized as one entry with the most common DNA and genes. The sample table shows 800,000 to 950,000 distinct CDR3 sequences, and roughly 43% are seen once. The top ten hold 13% of the sample. Sequencing was carried out using blood. The receptors stem from a man aged 30 to 45 in good health.

This clonotype was counted between two and nine times. The V gene is TRBV7-3, the J gene TRBJ2-7; 15 bases are a match to TRBD2. Germline CDR1 and CDR2: SGHTA and FQGTGA. The V gene end was trimmed by 2 bases and the J gene end by 5 bases; junction bases not matched to a gene: 4. The CDR3 has 16 residues. Written as DNA, the CDR3 is TGTGCCAGCAGCTTAGGGACTAGCGGGGGGTTCAACGAGCAGTACTTC. Its translation is CASSLGTSGGFNEQYF.

The gene calls are TRBV7-9 and TRBJ1-2; a possible D gene is TRBD1 (5 bases). There are 15 residues in the CDR3. V shed 2 bases and J shed 4 bases, with 14 bases lying between them. CDR1 and CDR2 from the germline V gene are SEHNR and FQNEAQ (reference sequence). The CDR3 protein is CASSLIGRELYGYTF. CDR3 nucleotide sequence: TGTGCCAGCAGCTTAATCGGCAGGGAGCTCTATGGCTACACCTTC.